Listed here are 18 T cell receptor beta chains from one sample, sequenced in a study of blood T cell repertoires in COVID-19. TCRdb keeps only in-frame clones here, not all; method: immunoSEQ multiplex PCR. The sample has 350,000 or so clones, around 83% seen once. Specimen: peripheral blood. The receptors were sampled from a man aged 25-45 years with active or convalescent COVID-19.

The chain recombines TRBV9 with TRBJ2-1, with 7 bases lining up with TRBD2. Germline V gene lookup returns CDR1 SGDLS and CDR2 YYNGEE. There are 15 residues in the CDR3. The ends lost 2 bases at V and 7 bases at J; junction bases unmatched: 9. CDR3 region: CASSVGLAEPNEQFF. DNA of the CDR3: TGTGCCAGCAGCGTTGGGCTAGCGGAGCCTAATGAGCAGTTCTTC.

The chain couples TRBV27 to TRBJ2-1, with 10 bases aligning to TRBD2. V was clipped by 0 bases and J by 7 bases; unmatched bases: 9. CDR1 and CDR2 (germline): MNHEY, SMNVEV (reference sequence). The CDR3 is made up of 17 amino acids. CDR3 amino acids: CASSLSALAGVWNEQFF. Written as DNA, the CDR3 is TGTGCCAGCAGTTTATCGGCGCTAGCGGGAGTTTGGAATGAGCAGTTCTTC.

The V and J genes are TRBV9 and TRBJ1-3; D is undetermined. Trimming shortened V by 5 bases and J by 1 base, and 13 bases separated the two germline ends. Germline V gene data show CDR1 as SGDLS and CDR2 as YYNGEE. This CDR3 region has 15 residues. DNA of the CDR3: TGTGCCAGCAGGCCTAGAGAGGGTTCTGGAAACACCATATATTTT. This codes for CASRPREGSGNTIYF.

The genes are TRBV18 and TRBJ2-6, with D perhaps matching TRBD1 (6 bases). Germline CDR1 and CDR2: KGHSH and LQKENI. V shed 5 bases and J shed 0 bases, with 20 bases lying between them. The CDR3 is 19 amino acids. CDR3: CASSAPRQEAGSGANVLTF. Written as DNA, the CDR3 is TGTGCCAGCTCAGCCCCTCGACAGGAGGCCGGCTCTGGGGCCAACGTCCTGACTTTC.

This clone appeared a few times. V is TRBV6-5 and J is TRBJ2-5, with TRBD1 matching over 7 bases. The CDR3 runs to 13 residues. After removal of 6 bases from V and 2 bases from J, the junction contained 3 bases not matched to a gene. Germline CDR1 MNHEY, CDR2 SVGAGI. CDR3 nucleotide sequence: TGTGCCAGCAGCCCGGGACAGCAAGAGACCCAGTACTTC. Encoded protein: CASSPGQQETQYF.

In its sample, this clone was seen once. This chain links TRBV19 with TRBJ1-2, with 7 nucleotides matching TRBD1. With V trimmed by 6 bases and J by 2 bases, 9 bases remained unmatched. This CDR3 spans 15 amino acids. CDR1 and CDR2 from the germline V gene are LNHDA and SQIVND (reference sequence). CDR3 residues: CASRSLTGSNYGYTF. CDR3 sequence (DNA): TGTGCCAGTAGGTCCCTGACAGGGTCCAACTATGGCTACACCTTC.

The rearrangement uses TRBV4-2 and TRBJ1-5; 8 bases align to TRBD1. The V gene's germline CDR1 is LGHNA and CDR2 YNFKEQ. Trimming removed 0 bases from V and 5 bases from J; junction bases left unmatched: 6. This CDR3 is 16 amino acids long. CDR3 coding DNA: TGTGCCAGCAGCCAAGATCTCGGACAGGGCCATCAGCCCCAGCATTTT. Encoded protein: CASSQDLGQGHQPQHF.

In DNA, the CDR3 is TGTGCCAGCAGTTCCTATAACACGGGGGGAGCTGGCTACACCTTC. It codes for CASSSYNTGGAGYTF. The V gene is TRBV27, the J gene TRBJ1-2, with D possibly TRBD1 on 5 matching bases. This CDR3 has 15 residues. Trimming stripped 4 bases from V and 7 bases from J, with 19 bases between. Germline assignment: CDR1 MNHEY and CDR2 SMNVEV (reference sequence).

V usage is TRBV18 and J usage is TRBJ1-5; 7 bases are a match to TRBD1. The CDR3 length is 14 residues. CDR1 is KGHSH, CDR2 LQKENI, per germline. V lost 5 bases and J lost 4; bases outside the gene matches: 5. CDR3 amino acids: CASSVDRDNQPQHF. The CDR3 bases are TGTGCCAGCTCAGTCGACAGGGATAATCAGCCCCAGCATTTT.

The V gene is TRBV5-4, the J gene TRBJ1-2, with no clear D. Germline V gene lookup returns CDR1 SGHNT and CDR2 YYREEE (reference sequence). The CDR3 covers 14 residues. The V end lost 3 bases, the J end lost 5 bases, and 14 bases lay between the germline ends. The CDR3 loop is CASSSPRTGYGYTF. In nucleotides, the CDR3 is TGTGCCAGCAGCTCTCCCCGGACGGGATATGGCTACACCTTC.

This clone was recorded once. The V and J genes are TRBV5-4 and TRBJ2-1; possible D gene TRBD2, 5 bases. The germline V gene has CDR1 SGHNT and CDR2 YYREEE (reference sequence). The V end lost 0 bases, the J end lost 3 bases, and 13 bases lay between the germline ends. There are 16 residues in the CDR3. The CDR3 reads CASSLGERLRYNEQFF. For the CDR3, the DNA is TGTGCCAGCAGCTTGGGGGAGAGACTGCGCTACAATGAGCAGTTCTTC.

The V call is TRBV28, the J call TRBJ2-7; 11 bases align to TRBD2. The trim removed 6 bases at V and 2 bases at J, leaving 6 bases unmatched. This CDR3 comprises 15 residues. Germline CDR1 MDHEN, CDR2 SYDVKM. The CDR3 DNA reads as TGTGCCAGCAGGCAGACTAGCGGGGCCGCCTACGAGCAGTACTTC. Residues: CASRQTSGAAYEQYF. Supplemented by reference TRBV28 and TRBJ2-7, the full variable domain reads DVKVTQSSRYLVKRTGEKVFLECVQDMDHENMFWYRQDPGLGLRLIYFSYDVKMKEKGDIPEGYSVSREKKERFSLILESASTNQTSMYLCASRQTSGAAYEQYFGPGTRLTVT.

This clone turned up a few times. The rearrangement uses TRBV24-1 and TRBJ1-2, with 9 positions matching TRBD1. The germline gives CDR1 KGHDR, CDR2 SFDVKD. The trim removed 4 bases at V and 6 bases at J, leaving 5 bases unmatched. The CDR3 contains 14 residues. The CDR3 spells CATSDPGTGNGYTF. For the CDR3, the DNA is TGTGCCACCAGTGACCCCGGGACAGGGAATGGCTACACCTTC.

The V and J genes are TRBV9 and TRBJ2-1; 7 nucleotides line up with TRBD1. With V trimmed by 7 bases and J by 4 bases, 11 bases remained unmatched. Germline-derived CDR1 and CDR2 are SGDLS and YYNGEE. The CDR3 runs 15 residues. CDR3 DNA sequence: TGTGCCAGCGGCCAGAGGGACAGACCTTACAATGAGCAGTTCTTC. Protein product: CASGQRDRPYNEQFF.

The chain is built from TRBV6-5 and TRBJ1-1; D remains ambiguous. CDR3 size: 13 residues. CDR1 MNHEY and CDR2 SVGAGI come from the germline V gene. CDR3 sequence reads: CYTRGSMNTEAFF. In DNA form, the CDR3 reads TGTTACACCCGGGGTAGCATGAACACTGAAGCTTTCTTT.

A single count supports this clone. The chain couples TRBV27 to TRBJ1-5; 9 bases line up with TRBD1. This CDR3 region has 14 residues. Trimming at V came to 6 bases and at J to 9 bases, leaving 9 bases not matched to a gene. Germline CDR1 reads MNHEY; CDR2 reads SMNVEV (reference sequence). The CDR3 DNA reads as TGTGCCAGCAGCCCCGGGACAGGGTGGCGGCCCCAGCATTTT. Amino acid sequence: CASSPGTGWRPQHF.

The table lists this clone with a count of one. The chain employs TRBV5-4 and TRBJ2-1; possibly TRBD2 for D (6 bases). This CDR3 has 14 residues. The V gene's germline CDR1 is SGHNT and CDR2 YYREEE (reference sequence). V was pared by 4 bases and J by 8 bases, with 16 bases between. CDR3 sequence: CASSRDSPRDEQFF. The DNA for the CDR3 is TGTGCCAGCAGCCGGGACTCGCCTCGGGATGAGCAGTTCTTC.

The CDR3 region is CASSQGIKGGWRAKNIQYF. The CDR3 DNA follows: TGTGCCAGCAGCCAAGGGATCAAGGGGGGGTGGCGCGCCAAAAACATTCAGTACTTC. The chain is built from TRBV14 and TRBJ2-4, with D possibly matching TRBD2 (7 bases). The CDR3 covers 19 residues. Trimming cost V 1 base and J 1 base, with 20 bases left between them. CDR1 is SGHDN and CDR2 is FVKESK in the germline V gene. Using reference TRBV14 and TRBJ2-4 for the parts outside the CDR3, the full variable domain is EAGVTQFPSHSVIEKGQTVTLRCDPISGHDNLYWYRRVMGKEIKFLLHFVKESKQDESGMPNNRFLAERTGGTYSTLKVQPAELEDSGVYFCASSQGIKGGWRAKNIQYFGAGTRLSVL.